A selection of T cell receptor beta chains follows, all from one sample in a study of T cell responses to AZD1222 COVID-19 vaccine. The assay was immunoSEQ multiplex PCR, and TCRdb's table has in-frame clones only and misses some. In the table there are 95,000 to 100,000 clones, 70% to 85% of which are singletons. The sequencing here drew on peripheral blood, taken 28 days after the second AZD1222 dose. The receptors were gathered from an adult who received the AZD1222 COVID-19 vaccine. The CDR3 runs from the conserved cysteine through the conserved F or W. D genes are given only for firm matches. The size entry is marked missing in some rows and otherwise reads once, few, many or a size class.

TRBJ1-2	TRBV12-3/TRBV12-4	NA	13	NA	TGTGCCAGCAGCCCTGGGGGTCGGACCGGCTACACCTTC	CASSPGGRTGYTF
TRBJ1-2	TRBV7-9	NA	13	NA	TGTGCCAGCAGTGCAGGGGACGCCTCGGGCTACACCTTC	CASSAGDASGYTF
TRBJ1-1	TRBV18	NA	15	TRBD1	TGTGCCAGCTCATACGGACAGGCCTCTAACACTGAAGCTTTCTTT	CASSYGQASNTEAFF
TRBJ1-5	TRBV27	NA	16	NA	TGTGCCAGCAGTTTAAAAGGGAGCAGTAGCAATCAGCCCCAGCATTTT	CASSLKGSSSNQPQHF
TRBJ1-1	TRBV6-1	once	14	NA	TGTGCCAGCAGTGAGGGGAGGGATTTGTCTGAAGCTTTCTTT	CASSEGRDLSEAFF
TRBJ2-7	TRBV11-3	NA	20	NA	TGTGCCAGCAGCTTAGGGGGCCGCAACAGACGGGGACAACTAGCCCACGAGCAGTACTTC	CASSLGGRNRRGQLAHEQYF
TRBJ2-3	TRBV5-8	few	17	NA	TGTGCCAGCGCCCTCGGGGCCGGAGGGGGGGGCACAGATACGCAGTATTTT	CASALGAGGGGTDTQYF
TRBJ2-2	TRBV7-2	NA	15	NA	TGTGCCAGCAGCCATACGGGAACGAACACCGGGGAGCTGTTTTTT	CASSHTGTNTGELFF
TRBJ2-2	TRBV4-1	NA	17	TRBD1	TGCGCCAGCAGCCAAGTAGGACAGGGGGTTATCACCGGGGAGCTGTTTTTT	CASSQVGQGVITGELFF
TRBJ2-3	TRBV19	NA	14	TRBD1	TGTGCCAGTAGCATGACAGGGGTACCAGATACGCAGTATTTT	CASSMTGVPDTQYF
TRBJ1-5	TRBV18	NA	15	NA	TGTGCCAGCTCACCAGTTGGGCAGGGGTATCAGCCCCAGCATTTT	CASSPVGQGYQPQHF
TRBJ2-3	TRBV6-5	NA	14	NA	TGTGCCAGCGAGGACACAGGGCGAGGAGATACGCAGTATTTT	CASEDTGRGDTQYF
TRBJ2-1	TRBV9	NA	15	NA	TGTGCCAGCAGCGTAGAGGGTGGACCCTACAATGAGCAGTTCTTC	CASSVEGGPYNEQFF
TRBJ2-2	TRBV10-3	NA	15	TRBD1	TGTGCCATCACCGGACAGGGCGCGAACACCGGGGAGCTGTTTTTT	CAITGQGANTGELFF
TRBJ2-1	TRBV18	NA	15	NA	TGTGCCAGCTCACCAAGCGTGCAGGGGAAGGATGAGCAGTTCTTC	CASSPSVQGKDEQFF
TRBJ1-1	TRBV25-1	medium-sized	11	NA	TGTGCCAGTGGAGGGAACACTGAAGCTTTCTTT	CASGGNTEAFF
TRBJ2-6	TRBV30	NA	20	NA	TGTGCCTGGAGAGATAGCTGGAGGGCAGGAACGGAGACTGGGGCCAACGTCCTGACTTTC	CAWRDSWRAGTETGANVLTF
TRBJ2-2	TRBV4-3	NA	14	NA	TGCGCCAGCAGCCAAGATATGGGGGGCGGGGAGCTGTTTTTT	CASSQDMGGGELFF
TRBJ2-2	TRBV7-2	NA	13	NA	TGTGCCAGCGCCCTTCAGGGAAACGGGGAGCTGTTTTTT	CASALQGNGELFF
TRBJ2-7	TRBV5-1	NA	13	TRBD1	TGCGCCAGCAGCCGGGACAGGGGCCACGAGCAGTACTTC	CASSRDRGHEQYF
TRBJ1-4	TRBV2	NA	15	TRBD1	TGTGCCAGCACGGGACAGGGAACCCTTAATGAAAAACTGTTTTTT	CASTGQGTLNEKLFF
TRBJ2-1	TRBV3-1/TRBV3-2	NA	16	TRBD2	TGTGCCAGCAGCCTGCGGACTAGCGGGGGAGTCAATGAGCAGTTCTTC	CASSLRTSGGVNEQFF